This is a list of T cell receptor beta chains from one sample in a study of blood T cell repertoires in COVID-19. The protocol was immunoSEQ multiplex PCR, while the TCRdb copy is restricted to in-frame clones and leaves out a portion. This repertoire shows roughly 380,000 clones, approximately 89% found once; its top ten account for 3.9%. Sequenced: peripheral blood. The receptors were gathered from a woman aged 60-75 years with COVID-19, enrolled during active disease. Both conserved end residues are part of each CDR3. The D gene is left open where the match is weak. Clone sizes are given selectively: once, few, many, or a class where the clone is expanded.

j_call d_call v_call clone_size cdr3_nt cdr3_aa
TRBJ2-7 . TRBV6-5 . TGTGCCAGCAGCCCCCAAATGCCAGGGCCCTACGAGCAGTACTTC CASSPQMPGPYEQYF
TRBJ2-3 TRBD2 TRBV5-1 . TGCGCCAGCAGCTTAAGCGGGGCCGTATTAGATACGCAGTATTTT CASSLSGAVLDTQYF
TRBJ1-3 . TRBV14 . TGTGCCAGCAGCCGGCTCTCTGGAAACACCATATATTTT CASSRLSGNTIYF
TRBJ2-4 . TRBV19 . TGTGCCAGTAGCTATGGGGGGAGCGGGGCCAAAAACATTCAGTACTTC CASSYGGSGAKNIQYF
TRBJ2-1 TRBD2 TRBV11-2 . TGTGCCAGCAGCTTAGTCTTTTCCGGGGGGGCCTACAATGAGCAGTTCTTC CASSLVFSGGAYNEQFF
TRBJ1-2 . TRBV27 . TGTGCCAGCAGCCGACAGATTAACTATGGCTACACCTTC CASSRQINYGYTF
TRBJ1-2 . TRBV6-5 . TGTGCCAGCTCAATTAAGGGGTTGGTCTATGGCTACACCTTC CASSIKGLVYGYTF
TRBJ1-4 TRBD1 TRBV6-5 . TGTGCCAGCAGTTACTCCGGGACAGGGGAAGAAAAACTGTTTTTT CASSYSGTGEEKLFF
TRBJ2-1 TRBD2 TRBV28 . TGTGCCAGCAGCTCAAGGGCGGGGGGTTCAGATGAGCAGTTCTTC CASSSRAGGSDEQFF
TRBJ2-7 . TRBV2 . TGTGCCAGCAGTTTACTACTTTACGAGCAGTACTTC CASSLLLYEQYF
TRBJ1-3 . TRBV5-1 . TGCGCCAGCAGCTTGACCGGGGGGATCGGAAACACCATATATTTT CASSLTGGIGNTIYF
TRBJ1-5 TRBD1 TRBV2 . TGTGCCAGCAGTGGGCGGGGACAGCCGAATCAGCCCCAGCATTTT CASSGRGQPNQPQHF
TRBJ1-2 TRBD1 TRBV6-1 . TGTGCCAGCAGTGAAGACAGGGGACATAACTATGGCTACACCTTC CASSEDRGHNYGYTF
TRBJ2-1 TRBD2 TRBV19 . TGTGCCAGTAGTGGGTCAGCGGGGGGGCTGGGCAATGAGCAGTTCTTC CASSGSAGGLGNEQFF
TRBJ2-1 TRBD2 TRBV12-5 . TGTGCTAGTGGTTCTAGCGGGGGGGCTGTCAATGAGCAGTTCTTC CASGSSGGAVNEQFF
TRBJ1-2 . TRBV6-5 . TGTGCCAGCAGTCTCGGGGGTCTGGCTGGGCATGGCTACACCTTC CASSLGGLAGHGYTF
TRBJ1-1 . TRBV18 . TGTGCCAGCTCAGTATTTTCGGGGAACACTGAAGCTTTCTTT CASSVFSGNTEAFF
TRBJ2-7 . TRBV6-5 few TGTGCCAGCAGTACTACACAGGCCCCCCCCTACGAGCAGTACTTC CASSTTQAPPYEQYF
TRBJ1-2 . TRBV4-1 . TGCGCCAGCAGCCAAGCCCGCGGGGGGGACGGCTACACCTTC CASSQARGGDGYTF
TRBJ1-5 . TRBV6-2/TRBV6-3 few TGTGCCAGCAGTCCATCGACTCGTCGGCAGCCCCAGCATTTT CASSPSTRRQPQHF
TRBJ1-4 TRBD1 TRBV28 . TGTGCCAGCAGATCTGGGGGACAGGCTCCGGGGGTCGGAAAACTGTTTTTT CASRSGGQAPGVGKLFF
TRBJ2-1 TRBD1 TRBV29-1 . TGCAGCGTTGGGGACAGGGGGCAGTTCTTC CSVGDRGQFF
TRBJ1-2 TRBD1 TRBV7-3 once TGTGCCAGCAGGCCGACAGGGCTTGGTAACTATGGCTACACCTTC CASRPTGLGNYGYTF
TRBJ2-5 . TRBV7-6 . TGTGCCAGCAGCCGCTTCCGGACAGACCAAGAGACCCAGTACTTC CASSRFRTDQETQYF
TRBJ1-3 TRBD1 TRBV5-6 . TGTGCCAGCAGCAGGGACAGGGATTATGGAAACACCATATATTTT CASSRDRDYGNTIYF
TRBJ2-5 TRBD2 TRBV6-6 . TGTGCCAGCAGTCCTAGCGGGGGGGTGGAGACCCAGTACTTC CASSPSGGVETQYF
TRBJ1-2 . TRBV5-1 . TGCGCCAGCAGCTTGGCGTCAGGGTCGAACTATGGCTACACCTTC CASSLASGSNYGYTF
TRBJ2-1 TRBD2 TRBV3-1/TRBV3-2 . TGTGCCAGCAGCCGCCCTAGCGGGGGAGGTTTAGACCATGAGCAGTTCTTC CASSRPSGGGLDHEQFF
TRBJ2-7 TRBD2 TRBV30 . TGTGCCTGGAGCAAGACTAGCGGCTCCTACGAGCAGTACTTC CAWSKTSGSYEQYF
TRBJ1-2 . TRBV7-8 . TGTGCCAGCAGCTTACGCGATGACGGGAAGGGCTACACCTTC CASSLRDDGKGYTF
TRBJ2-3 . TRBV7-9 . TGTGCCAGCAGCTTAGTCGCAGATACGCAGTATTTT CASSLVADTQYF
TRBJ1-1 TRBD1 TRBV30 . TGTGCCTGGACCCATTGGGACAGGGGAGACGAAGCTTTCTTT CAWTHWDRGDEAFF
TRBJ1-1 . TRBV6-5 . TGTGCCAGCAGTTCCCCCGGGGGGGAGAAAGCTTTCTTT CASSSPGGEKAFF
TRBJ2-3 . TRBV11-2 . TGTGCCAGCAGAGTCTACGGCACAGATACGCAGTATTTT CASRVYGTDTQYF
TRBJ1-1 . TRBV2 . TGTGCCAGCACCCTCGGGGAGGCCTTTAACACTGAAGCTTTCTTT CASTLGEAFNTEAFF
TRBJ2-1 . TRBV11-2 few TGTGCCAGCAGCCCCCTTATGGGGGGCTACAATGAGCAGTTCTTC CASSPLMGGYNEQFF
TRBJ1-2 . TRBV29-1 . TGCAGCGTTGAAGAAGGCAGGGAAGACACCTTC CSVEEGREDTF
TRBJ1-6 TRBD1 TRBV6-5 . TGTGCCAGCCGTTCCTACCTCGGGACAGGGGTACCCCTCCACTTT CASRSYLGTGVPLHF
TRBJ1-4 TRBD1 TRBV28 . TGTGCCAGCAGGCCGGACAGGGGGAATGAAAAACTGTTTTTT CASRPDRGNEKLFF
TRBJ2-7 TRBD1 TRBV7-2 . TGTGCCAGCAGCTCGGACAGGGGTCCCTACGAGCAGTACTTC CASSSDRGPYEQYF
TRBJ1-5 . TRBV3-1/TRBV3-2 . TGTGCCAGCAGCCCACAGGGAAATAGCAATCAGCCCCAGCATTTT CASSPQGNSNQPQHF